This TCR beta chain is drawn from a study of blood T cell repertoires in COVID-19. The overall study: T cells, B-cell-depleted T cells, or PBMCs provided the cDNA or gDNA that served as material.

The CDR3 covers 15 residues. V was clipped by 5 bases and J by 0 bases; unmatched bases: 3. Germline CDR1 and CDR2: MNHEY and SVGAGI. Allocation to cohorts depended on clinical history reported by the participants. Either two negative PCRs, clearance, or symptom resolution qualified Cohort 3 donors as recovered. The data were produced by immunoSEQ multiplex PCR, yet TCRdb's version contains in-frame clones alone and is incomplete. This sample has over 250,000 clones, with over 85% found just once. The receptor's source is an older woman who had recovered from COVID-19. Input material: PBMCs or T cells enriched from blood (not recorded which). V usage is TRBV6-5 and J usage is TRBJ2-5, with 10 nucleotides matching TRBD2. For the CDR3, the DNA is TGTGCCAGCAGTCCTAGCGGGGGAAACCAAGAGACCCAGTACTTC. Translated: CASSPSGGNQETQYF.